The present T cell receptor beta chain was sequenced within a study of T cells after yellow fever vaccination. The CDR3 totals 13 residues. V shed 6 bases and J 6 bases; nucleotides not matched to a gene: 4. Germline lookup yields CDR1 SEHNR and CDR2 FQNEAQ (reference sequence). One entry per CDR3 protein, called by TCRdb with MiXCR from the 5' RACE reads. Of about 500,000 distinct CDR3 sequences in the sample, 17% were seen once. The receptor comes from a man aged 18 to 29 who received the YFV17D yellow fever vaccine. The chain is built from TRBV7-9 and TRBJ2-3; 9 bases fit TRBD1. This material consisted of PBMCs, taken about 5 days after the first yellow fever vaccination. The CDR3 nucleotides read TGTGCCAGCAGAGGACAGGGGTGGGATACGCAGTATTTT. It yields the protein CASRGQGWDTQYF. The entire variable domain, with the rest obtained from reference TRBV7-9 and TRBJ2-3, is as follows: DTGVSQNPRHKITKRGQNVTFRCDPISEHNRLYWYRQTLGQGPEFLTYFQNEAQLEKSRLLSDRFSAERPKGSFSTLEIQRTEQGDSAMYLCASRGQGWDTQYFGPGTRLTVL.